This T cell receptor (beta chain) emerged from a study of cytomegalovirus exposure and HLA in healthy donors. Trimming took 3 bases from V and 2 from J; bases not matched to a gene: 1. Germline lookup yields CDR1 WSHSY and CDR2 SAAADI. This CDR3 is built from 14 residues. On this clone itself: The antigen remains unidentified.

Assay used: immunoSEQ multiplex PCR; TCRdb lists only in-frame clones, some missing. Of around 50,000 clones in the sample, around 94% were seen once. Broader study findings: Most observed TCR sequences were rare, whereas some public TCRs were detected in many donors.

This rearrangement joins TRBV10-2 to TRBJ2-1; 7 bases line up with TRBD2. This sequence was found in a woman aged 18-30 years in good health and CMV-seropositive. Input material: PBMCs. The CDR3 DNA sequence: TGCGCCAGCAGTGAAGGGACTACCTACAATGAGCAGTTCTTC. The encoded protein is CASSEGTTYNEQFF.